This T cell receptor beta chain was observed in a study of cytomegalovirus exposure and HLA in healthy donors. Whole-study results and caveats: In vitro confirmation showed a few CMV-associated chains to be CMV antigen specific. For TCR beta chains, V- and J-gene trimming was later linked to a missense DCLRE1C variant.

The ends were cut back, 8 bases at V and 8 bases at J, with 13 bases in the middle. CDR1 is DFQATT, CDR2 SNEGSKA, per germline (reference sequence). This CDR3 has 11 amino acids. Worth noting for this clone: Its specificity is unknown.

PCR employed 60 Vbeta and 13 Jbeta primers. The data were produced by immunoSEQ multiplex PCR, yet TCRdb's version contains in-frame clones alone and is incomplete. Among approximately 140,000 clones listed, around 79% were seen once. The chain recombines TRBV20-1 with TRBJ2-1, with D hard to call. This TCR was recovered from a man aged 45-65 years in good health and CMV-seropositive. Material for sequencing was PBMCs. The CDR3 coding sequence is TGCAGTTCAACGCGCGGATATGAGCAGTTCTTC. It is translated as CSSTRGYEQFF.